This TCR beta chain was observed in a study of blood T cell repertoires in COVID-19. Overall study context: T cells, B-cell-depleted T cells, or PBMCs provided the cDNA or gDNA that served as material.

Study processing details: Reference gene primer amplification in the assay estimated nucleated cell counts. The data were produced by immunoSEQ multiplex PCR, yet TCRdb's version contains in-frame clones alone and is incomplete. V, J and clone size were drawn from that table, and D and trimming were deduced from the DNA. The data show tens of thousands of clones, around 86% seen once. The CDR3 extends over 15 amino acids. From germline, CDR1 is SGHRS and CDR2 YFSETQ. Trimming cost V 1 base and J 6 bases, with 13 bases left between them. The sequenced sample consisted of peripheral blood. This receptor was obtained from a woman older than 75 with acute or convalescent COVID-19. The chain uses TRBV5-1 and TRBJ2-2, with a tentative D call TRBD1 (6 bases). The CDR3 loop is CASSLMGADAGELFF. The CDR3 nucleotides are TGCGCCAGCAGCTTGATGGGGGCGGACGCCGGGGAGCTGTTTTTT. The full variable domain, rest sourced from reference TRBV5-1 and TRBJ2-2, is KAGVTQTPRYLIKTRGQQVTLSCSPISGHRSVSWYQQTPGQGLQFLFEYFSETQRNKGNFPGRFSGRQFSNSRSEMNVSTLELGDSALYLCASSLMGADAGELFFGEGSRLTVL.